This TCR beta chain was sequenced for a study of technical replicates of blood from a few donors. Germline V gene sequence: CDR1 SGHNT, CDR2 YYREEE (reference sequence). V was pared by 0 bases and J by 13 bases, with 8 bases of the junction left unmatched. There are 15 residues in the CDR3. The method was immunoSEQ multiplex PCR; TCRdb's version includes in-frame clones alone and lacks a portion of them. Among 50,000 to 80,000 clones listed, 86% were seen once. The sample was PBMCs. The sequence came from a human donor in good health. Some clones in this sample may be carry-over from other donors' samples. The chain joins TRBV5-4 to TRBJ2-1; TRBD2 agrees at 12 bases. The CDR3 DNA follows: TGTGCCAGCAGCTTGGCGGCTAGCGGGGGGGATACCCAGTTCTTC. This sequence encodes CASSLAASGGDTQFF.